The rows below give T cell receptor beta chains drawn from one sample of a study of PD-1 blockade in mismatch repair-deficient tumors. Only in-frame clones appear in the TCRdb table, and some are missing; sequencing was by immunoSEQ multiplex PCR. Of 35,000 to 40,000 clones in the sample, roughly 83% were seen once. The sequencing used peripheral blood, collected 4 weeks after starting pembrolizumab. The receptors originated from an adult with mismatch repair-deficient cancer. CDR3s include the opening cysteine and the closing phenylalanine or tryptophan. The D gene is left open where the match is weak. Only part of the rows carry a size: once, few, many, or a class if the clone is expanded.

d_gene	abundance	j_gene	v_gene	CDR3aa	CDR3nt
TRBD2	.	TRBJ2-1	TRBV11-2	CASSLGIGAGEDEQFF	TGTGCCAGCAGCTTAGGTATAGGGGCGGGAGAGGATGAGCAGTTCTTC
TRBD2	.	TRBJ2-5	TRBV18	CASSPPGGAETQYF	TGTGCCAGCTCACCACCGGGAGGGGCAGAGACCCAGTACTTC
TRBD2	.	TRBJ2-1	TRBV6-5	CASSYRLAGDREQFF	TGTGCCAGCAGCTACAGACTAGCGGGAGACCGTGAGCAGTTCTTC
.	.	TRBJ1-1	TRBV4-3	CASSQDFNSYTEAFF	TGCGCCAGCAGCCAAGATTTTAACAGCTATACTGAAGCTTTCTTT
TRBD1	.	TRBJ2-4	TRBV2	CASSEEPWTGGLSKNIQYF	TGTGCCAGCAGTGAGGAGCCTTGGACAGGGGGCTTGTCCAAAAACATTCAGTACTTC
.	.	TRBJ2-1	TRBV6-6	CASSYTRDEQFF	TGTGCCAGCAGTTACACCCGGGATGAGCAGTTCTTC
TRBD1	.	TRBJ1-5	TRBV6-6	CASSYGTGYSNQPQHF	TGTGCCAGCAGTTACGGGACAGGGTATAGCAATCAGCCCCAGCATTTT
TRBD2	.	TRBJ2-1	TRBV4-1	CASSQDQLLAGGSHRGWQFF	TGCGCCAGCAGCCAAGATCAGCTACTAGCGGGAGGGTCACATAGGGGATGGCAGTTCTTC
.	once	TRBJ2-1	TRBV6-5	CASRPQGFVDEQFF	TGTGCCAGCAGGCCTCAGGGGTTCGTAGATGAGCAGTTCTTC
TRBD2	few	TRBJ2-7	TRBV19	CASSQLAGGPYEQYF	TGTGCCAGTAGTCAACTAGCGGGAGGGCCCTACGAGCAGTACTTC
.	once	TRBJ1-4	TRBV6-5	CASSYGQGSSKLFF	TGTGCCAGCAGTTACGGGCAGGGATCTAGCAAACTGTTTTTT
.	.	TRBJ2-2	TRBV9	CASSVGGRETGELFF	TGTGCCAGCAGCGTAGGGGGTAGAGAGACCGGGGAGCTGTTTTTT
.	.	TRBJ2-2	TRBV5-1	CASSQDFNTGELFF	TGCGCCAGCAGCCAGGACTTTAACACCGGGGAGCTGTTTTTT
.	.	TRBJ2-2	TRBV30	CAWSVRFGASENTGELFF	TGTGCCTGGAGTGTGAGGTTCGGGGCTAGCGAGAACACCGGGGAGCTGTTTTTT
.	.	TRBJ2-2	TRBV6-4	CASSERTTGELFF	TGTGCCAGCAGTGAAAGGACCACCGGGGAGCTGTTTTTT
TRBD2	.	TRBJ2-3	TRBV9	CASSGGIAGESTDTQYF	TGTGCCAGCAGCGGCGGTATAGCGGGAGAGTCGACAGATACGCAGTATTTT
TRBD2	.	TRBJ2-4	TRBV14	CASSNIGGAKNIQYF	TGTGCCAGCAGCAATATCGGGGGGGCCAAAAACATTCAGTACTTC
.	.	TRBJ2-7	TRBV4-3	CASSHELGGSYEQYF	TGCGCCAGCAGCCACGAGCTGGGAGGTTCCTACGAGCAGTACTTC
.	.	TRBJ1-4	TRBV30	CAWSVRQYEKLFF	TGTGCCTGGAGTGTACGACAGTATGAAAAACTGTTTTTT
.	.	TRBJ2-7	TRBV5-4	CASRRDSYEQYF	TGTGCCAGCAGACGCGACAGCTACGAGCAGTACTTC
TRBD2	.	TRBJ2-5	TRBV6-1	CAGSGLAGTQETQYF	TGTGCCGGGTCTGGACTAGCGGGGACCCAAGAGACCCAGTACTTC
.	once	TRBJ2-3	TRBV7-9	CASSLVDTQYF	TGTGCCAGCAGCCTAGTAGATACGCAGTATTTT
.	.	TRBJ2-5	TRBV12-1	CASSPGLAGGYQETQYF	TGTGCCAGCAGCCCTGGACTAGCGGGAGGGTACCAAGAGACCCAGTACTTC
.	few	TRBJ2-3	TRBV6-1	CASTGGATDTQYF	TGTGCCAGCACTGGGGGAGCCACAGATACGCAGTATTTT
TRBD1	.	TRBJ1-4	TRBV30	CAWRRGPNEKLFF	TGTGCCTGGAGGAGGGGGCCAAATGAAAAACTGTTTTTT
.	.	TRBJ2-6	TRBV19	CASSIAGTGANVLTF	TGTGCCAGTAGTATAGCAGGGACTGGGGCCAACGTCCTGACTTTC
.	.	TRBJ2-1	TRBV27	CASSLSASPYNEQFF	TGTGCCAGCAGTTTATCTGCATCTCCCTACAATGAGCAGTTCTTC
.	.	TRBJ2-7	TRBV21-1	CASSKGVGTGAYEQYF	.
.	.	TRBJ2-1	TRBV7-9	CASSLWKGVSNEQFF	TGTGCCAGCAGCTTATGGAAGGGGGTGAGCAATGAGCAGTTCTTC
TRBD2	.	TRBJ2-5	TRBV4-2	CASSLGNGGRSQETQYF	TGTGCCAGCAGCCTGGGAAATGGCGGGAGGTCGCAAGAGACCCAGTACTTC
TRBD2	.	TRBJ2-7	TRBV6-5	CASSLSGTSGHEQYF	TGTGCCAGCAGTTTGTCCGGGACTAGCGGCCACGAGCAGTACTTC
TRBD1	.	TRBJ2-5	TRBV6-6	CATKLDRGTGTQYF	TGTGCCACCAAGCTTGACAGGGGGACCGGGACCCAGTACTTC
.	.	TRBJ2-5	TRBV2	CASTTLETQYF	TGTGCCAGCACTACGTTGGAGACCCAGTACTTC
.	few	TRBJ2-7	TRBV19	CASSIGGSPSVF	TGTGCCAGTAGTATTGGAGGGAGTCCCAGCGTCTTC